The clone carrying this T cell receptor (beta chain) was picked up many times. This sample is drawn from a study of T-cell reconstitution after alpha-beta-depleted transplantation in children. TCRbeta library preparation incorporated unique molecular identifiers. TCRdb independently ran MiXCR on the PCR reads; one entry per CDR3 protein. The table shows around 400,000 distinct CDR3 sequences, with approximately 10% occurring only once. This CDR3 region has 18 residues. Germline V CDR1 and CDR2: SGHAT, FQDESV (reference sequence). The V gene lost 8 bases and the J gene lost 2 bases, with 26 bases spanning the gap.

This receptor was identified in a human donor who donated a stem cell graft to a child with acute myeloid leukemia. The specimen was PBMCs from the stem cell graft donor, collected from the stem cell graft. V is TRBV11-1 and J is TRBJ2-3, with D possibly being TRBD2 (6 bases). The CDR3 DNA is TGTGCCAGCGCACTTGGTAGTTGGGGGGACGAATCCACAGATACGCAGTATTTT. Amino acid sequence: CASALGSWGDESTDTQYF.